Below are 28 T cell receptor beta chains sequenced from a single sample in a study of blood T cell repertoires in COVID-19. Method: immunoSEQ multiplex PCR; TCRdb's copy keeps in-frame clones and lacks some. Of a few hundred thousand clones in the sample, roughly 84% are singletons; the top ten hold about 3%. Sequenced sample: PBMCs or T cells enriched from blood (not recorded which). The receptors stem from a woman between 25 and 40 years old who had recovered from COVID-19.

CDR3: CAIRTDTVNGYTF. The CDR3 coding sequence is TGTGCCATCAGGACGGACACTGTGAATGGCTACACCTTC. The chain links TRBV10-3 to TRBJ1-2; D might be TRBD1 (5 bases). The length of the CDR3 is 13 residues. Germline-derived CDR1 and CDR2 are ENHRY and SYGVKD. Trimming pared 6 bases from V and 6 bases from J, leaving 14 bases between.

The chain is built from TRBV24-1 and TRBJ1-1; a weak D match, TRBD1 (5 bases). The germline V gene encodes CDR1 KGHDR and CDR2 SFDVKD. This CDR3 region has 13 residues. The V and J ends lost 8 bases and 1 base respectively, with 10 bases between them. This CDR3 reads CATNCDRNTEAFF. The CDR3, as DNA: TGTGCCACCAATTGTGACAGGAACACTGAAGCTTTCTTT.

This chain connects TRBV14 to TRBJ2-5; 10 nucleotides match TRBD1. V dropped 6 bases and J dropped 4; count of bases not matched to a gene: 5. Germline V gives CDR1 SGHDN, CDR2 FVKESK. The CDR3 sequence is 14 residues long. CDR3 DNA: TGTGCCAGCAGTCGGGGACAGGGGTCAGAGACCCAGTACTTC. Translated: CASSRGQGSETQYF.

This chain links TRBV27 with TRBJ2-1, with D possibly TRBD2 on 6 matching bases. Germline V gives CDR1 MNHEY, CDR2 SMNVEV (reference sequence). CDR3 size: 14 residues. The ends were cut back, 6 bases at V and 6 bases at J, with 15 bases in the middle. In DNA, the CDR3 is TGTGCCAGCAGCCACAGCCGCGGGGCCAATGAGCAGTTCTTC. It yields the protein CASSHSRGANEQFF.

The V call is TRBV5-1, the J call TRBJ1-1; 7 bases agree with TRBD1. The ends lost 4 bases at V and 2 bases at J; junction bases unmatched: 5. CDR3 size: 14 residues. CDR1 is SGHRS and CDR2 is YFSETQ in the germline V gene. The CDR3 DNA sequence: TGCGCCAGCAGCCAGACAGGGTTAAACACTGAAGCTTTCTTT. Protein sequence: CASSQTGLNTEAFF.

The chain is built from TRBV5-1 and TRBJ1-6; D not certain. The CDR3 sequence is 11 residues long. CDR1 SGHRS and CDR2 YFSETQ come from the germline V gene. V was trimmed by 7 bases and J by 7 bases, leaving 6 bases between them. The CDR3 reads CASPENSPLHF. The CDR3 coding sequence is TGCGCCAGCCCGGAGAATTCACCCCTCCACTTT.

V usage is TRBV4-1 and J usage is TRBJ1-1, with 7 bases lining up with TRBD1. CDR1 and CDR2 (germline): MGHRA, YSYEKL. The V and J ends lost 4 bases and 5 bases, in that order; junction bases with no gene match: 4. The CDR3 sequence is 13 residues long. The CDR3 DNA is TGCGCCAGCAGCCGCAGGGGGGCGACTGAAGCTTTCTTT. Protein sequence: CASSRRGATEAFF.

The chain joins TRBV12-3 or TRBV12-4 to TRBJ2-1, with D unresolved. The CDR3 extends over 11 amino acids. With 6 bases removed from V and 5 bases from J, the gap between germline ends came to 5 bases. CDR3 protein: CASSADNEQFF. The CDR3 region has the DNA TGTGCCAGCAGCGCGGACAATGAGCAGTTCTTC.

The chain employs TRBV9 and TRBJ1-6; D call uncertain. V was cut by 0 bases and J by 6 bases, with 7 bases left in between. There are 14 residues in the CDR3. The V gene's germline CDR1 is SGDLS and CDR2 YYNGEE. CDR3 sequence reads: CASSVVPVNSPLHF. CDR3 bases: TGTGCCAGCAGCGTAGTTCCAGTTAATTCACCCCTCCACTTT.

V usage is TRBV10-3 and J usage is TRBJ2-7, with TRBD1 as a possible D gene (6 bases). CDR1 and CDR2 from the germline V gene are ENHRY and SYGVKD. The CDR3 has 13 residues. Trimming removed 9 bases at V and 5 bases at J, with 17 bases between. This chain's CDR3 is CAIQSGEKDEQYF. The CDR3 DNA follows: TGTGCCATACAGTCAGGGGAGAAGGACGAGCAGTACTTC.

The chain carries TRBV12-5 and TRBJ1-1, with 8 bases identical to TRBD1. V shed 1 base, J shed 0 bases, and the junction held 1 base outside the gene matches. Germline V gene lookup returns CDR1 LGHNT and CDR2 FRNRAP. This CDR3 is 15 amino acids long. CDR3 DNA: TGTGCTAGTGGTTTGGGGACAGGGTTGAACACTGAAGCTTTCTTT. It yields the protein CASGLGTGLNTEAFF.

Written as DNA, the CDR3 is TGTGCCAGCTCACCCGGGACTAGCGGGATCCACGAGCAGTACTTC. Amino acid sequence: CASSPGTSGIHEQYF. The chain employs TRBV18 and TRBJ2-7, with 13 nucleotides matching TRBD2. The germline CDR1 and CDR2 sequences are KGHSH and LQKENI. The CDR3 covers 15 residues. The trim removed 3 bases at V and 5 bases at J, leaving 4 bases unmatched.

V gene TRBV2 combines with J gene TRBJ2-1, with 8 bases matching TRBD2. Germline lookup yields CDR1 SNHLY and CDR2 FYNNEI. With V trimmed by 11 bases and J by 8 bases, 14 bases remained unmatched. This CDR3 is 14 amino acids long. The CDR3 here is CAGKPGLVADEQFF. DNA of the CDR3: TGTGCCGGAAAACCGGGACTAGTTGCTGATGAGCAGTTCTTC.

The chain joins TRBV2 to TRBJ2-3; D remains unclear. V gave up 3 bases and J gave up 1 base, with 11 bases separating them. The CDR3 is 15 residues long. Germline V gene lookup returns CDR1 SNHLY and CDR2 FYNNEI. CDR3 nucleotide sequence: TGTGCCAGCAGTGATGCGATGACTGGCACAGATACGCAGTATTTT. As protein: CASSDAMTGTDTQYF.

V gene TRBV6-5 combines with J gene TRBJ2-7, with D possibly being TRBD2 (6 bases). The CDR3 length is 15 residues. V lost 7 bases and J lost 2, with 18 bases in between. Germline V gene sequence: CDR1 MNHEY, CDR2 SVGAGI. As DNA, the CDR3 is TGTGCCAGCAATGGGGCAGGGATAGCGGCCTACGAGCAGTACTTC. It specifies CASNGAGIAAYEQYF.

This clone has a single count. The CDR3 region is CASIAQGNTGELFF. The DNA of the CDR3 is TGTGCCAGTATAGCACAGGGGAACACCGGGGAGCTGTTTTTT. This sequence joins TRBV19 and TRBJ2-2, with D maybe TRBD1 (6 bases). CDR3 length: 14 amino acids. Trimming took 7 bases from V and 1 from J, leaving 10 bases between them. Germline assignment: CDR1 LNHDA and CDR2 SQIVND (reference sequence).

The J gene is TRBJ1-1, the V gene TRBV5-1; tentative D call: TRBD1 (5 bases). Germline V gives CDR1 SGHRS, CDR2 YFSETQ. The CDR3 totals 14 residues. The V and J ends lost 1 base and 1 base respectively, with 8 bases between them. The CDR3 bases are TGCGCCAGCAGCTTGCAGGGTGGGAACACTGAAGCTTTCTTT. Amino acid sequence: CASSLQGGNTEAFF.

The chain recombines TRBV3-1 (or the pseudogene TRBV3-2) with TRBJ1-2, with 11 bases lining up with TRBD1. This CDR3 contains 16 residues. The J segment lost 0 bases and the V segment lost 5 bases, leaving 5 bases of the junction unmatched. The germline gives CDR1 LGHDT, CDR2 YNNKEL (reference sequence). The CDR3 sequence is CASSWGQGVTNYGYTF. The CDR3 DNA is TGTGCCAGCAGCTGGGGACAGGGGGTGACTAACTATGGCTACACCTTC.

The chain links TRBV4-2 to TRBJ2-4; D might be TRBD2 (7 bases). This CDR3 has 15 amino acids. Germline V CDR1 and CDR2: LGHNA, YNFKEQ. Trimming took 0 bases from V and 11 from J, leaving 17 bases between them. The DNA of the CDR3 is TGTGCCAGCAGCCAAGATGTCAGGGGAGGGGATCTTCAGTACTTC. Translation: CASSQDVRGGDLQYF.

CDR3 nucleotide sequence: TGTGCCAGTCGGCTCGAGACAGGTAATGCCTACGAGCAGTACTTC. Its protein is CASRLETGNAYEQYF. This chain joins TRBV19 and TRBJ2-7, with D possibly TRBD1 on 6 matching bases. CDR3 length equals 15 residues. V lost 8 bases to trimming and J lost 2 bases, with 19 bases between them. The germline V gene encodes CDR1 LNHDA and CDR2 SQIVND (reference sequence).

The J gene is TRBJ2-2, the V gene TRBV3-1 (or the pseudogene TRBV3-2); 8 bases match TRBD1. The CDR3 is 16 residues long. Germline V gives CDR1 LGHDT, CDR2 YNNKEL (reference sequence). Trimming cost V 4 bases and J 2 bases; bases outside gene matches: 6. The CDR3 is CASSRLDRANTGELFF. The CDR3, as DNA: TGTGCCAGCAGCCGATTGGACAGGGCCAACACCGGGGAGCTGTTTTTT.

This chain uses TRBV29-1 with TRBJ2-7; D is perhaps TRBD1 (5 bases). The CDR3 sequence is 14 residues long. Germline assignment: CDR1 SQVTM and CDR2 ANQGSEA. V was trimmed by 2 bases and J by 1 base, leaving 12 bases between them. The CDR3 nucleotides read TGCAGCGTTGAAAGCACAGGAATATCCTACGAGCAGTACTTC. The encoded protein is CSVESTGISYEQYF.

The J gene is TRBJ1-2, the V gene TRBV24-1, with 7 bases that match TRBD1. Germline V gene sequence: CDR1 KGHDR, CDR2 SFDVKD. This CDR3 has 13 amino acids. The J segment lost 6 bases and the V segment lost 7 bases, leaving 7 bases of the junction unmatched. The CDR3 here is CATRGRGFHGYTF. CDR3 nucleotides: TGTGCCACCAGAGGCAGGGGGTTTCATGGCTACACCTTC.

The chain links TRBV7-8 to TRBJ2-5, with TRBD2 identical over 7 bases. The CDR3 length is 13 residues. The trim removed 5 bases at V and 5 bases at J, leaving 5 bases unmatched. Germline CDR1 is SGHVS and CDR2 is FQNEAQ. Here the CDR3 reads CASSPGAGETQYF. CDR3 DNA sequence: TGTGCCAGCAGCCCCGGAGCGGGGGAGACCCAGTACTTC.

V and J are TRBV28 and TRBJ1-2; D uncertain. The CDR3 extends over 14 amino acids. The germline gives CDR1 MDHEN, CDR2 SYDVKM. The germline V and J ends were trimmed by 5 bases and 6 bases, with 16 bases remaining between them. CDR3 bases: TGTGCCAGCAGTGGCCCCCCGGGGTCGGATGGCTACACCTTC. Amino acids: CASSGPPGSDGYTF.

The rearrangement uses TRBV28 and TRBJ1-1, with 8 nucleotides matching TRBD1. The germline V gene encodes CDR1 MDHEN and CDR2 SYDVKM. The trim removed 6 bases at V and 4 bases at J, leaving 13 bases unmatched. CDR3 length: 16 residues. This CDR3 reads CASRPWTGHTITEAFF. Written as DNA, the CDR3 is TGTGCCAGCAGACCCTGGACAGGGCATACGATCACTGAAGCTTTCTTT.

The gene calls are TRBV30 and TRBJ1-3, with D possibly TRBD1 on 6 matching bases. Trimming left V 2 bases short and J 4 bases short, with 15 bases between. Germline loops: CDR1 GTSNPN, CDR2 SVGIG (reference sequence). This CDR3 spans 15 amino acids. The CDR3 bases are TGTGCCTGGAGTATACCGGGAGGGGGGGGAAACACCATATATTTT. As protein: CAWSIPGGGGNTIYF. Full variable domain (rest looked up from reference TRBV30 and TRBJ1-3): SQTIHQWPATLVQPVGSPLSLECTVEGTSNPNLYWYRQAAGRGLQLLFYSVGIGQISSEVPQNLSASRPQDRQFILSSKKLLLSDSGFYLCAWSIPGGGGNTIYFGEGSWLTVV.

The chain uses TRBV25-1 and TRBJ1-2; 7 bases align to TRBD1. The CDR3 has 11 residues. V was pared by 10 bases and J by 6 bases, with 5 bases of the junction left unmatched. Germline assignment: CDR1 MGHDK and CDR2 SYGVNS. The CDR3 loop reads CATITGDGYTF. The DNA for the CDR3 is TGTGCCACCATTACAGGGGATGGCTACACCTTC.